Each of the 9 T cell receptor beta chains below was sequenced from the same sample in a study of shared clonotypes between healthy human individuals. Data came from immunoSEQ multiplex PCR; TCRdb stores just in-frame clones and leaves some out. The sample shows about 2,500,000 clones, more than 80% of them seen only once. Sample: naive CD4+ T cells sorted from blood. Subset meaning: CD45RA+ positively selected. These receptors all come from a man aged 18 to 29 in good health.

This clone was seen just once. This chain joins TRBV19 and TRBJ1-1; D is possibly TRBD1 (5 bases). Trimming took 4 bases from V and 0 from J, leaving 9 bases between them. The germline gives CDR1 LNHDA, CDR2 SQIVND (reference sequence). The CDR3 length is 14 residues. The CDR3 region has the DNA TGTGCCAGTAGTAGGGGCAGCATGAACACTGAAGCTTTCTTT. It encodes CASSRGSMNTEAFF.

The chain carries TRBV7-2 and TRBJ1-2; 11 nucleotides match TRBD1. The V segment lost 9 bases and the J segment 6 bases; nucleotides outside the gene matches: 3. Germline V CDR1 and CDR2: SGHTA, FQGNSA. The CDR3 runs 12 residues. The chain's CDR3 is CARDRGQNGYTF. CDR3 DNA sequence: TGTGCCAGGGACAGGGGGCAGAATGGCTACACCTTC.

This clone was recorded once. This rearrangement joins TRBV7-2 to TRBJ2-1, with a weak D call TRBD2 (5 bases). Trimming shortened V by 6 bases and J by 4 bases, and 16 bases separated the two germline ends. The germline gives CDR1 SGHTA, CDR2 FQGNSA. The CDR3 consists of 15 residues. CDR3 sequence: CASSSVASPYNEQFF. For the CDR3, the DNA is TGTGCCAGCAGTTCCGTAGCGTCCCCTTACAATGAGCAGTTCTTC.

A single count supports this clone. Other DNA sequences in this sample translate to the same CDR3. This chain connects TRBV6-1 to TRBJ2-4; TRBD2 might be the D (5 bases). V was pared by 3 bases and J by 0 bases, with 6 bases between. The CDR3 has 14 amino acids. CDR1 and CDR2 (germline): MNHNS, SASEGT. For the CDR3, the DNA is TGTGCCAGCAGTGAGGGAGTAGCCAAAAACATTCAGTACTTC. Residues: CASSEGVAKNIQYF.

The J gene is TRBJ2-3, the V gene TRBV29-1, with TRBD1 matching over 9 bases. CDR3 length: 15 amino acids. In germline, CDR1 is SQVTM, CDR2 ANQGSEA. The trim removed 6 bases at V and 3 bases at J, leaving 10 bases unmatched. The CDR3 coding sequence is TGCAGCGTCATCAACGCGGGACAGGGAACAGATACGCAGTATTTT. Amino acid sequence: CSVINAGQGTDTQYF.

The gene calls are TRBV7-2 and TRBJ2-3; 8 bases align to TRBD2. CDR1 and CDR2 from the germline V gene are SGHTA and FQGNSA. With 3 bases clipped from V and 1 base from J, the junction kept 12 bases outside the gene matches. This CDR3 contains 18 residues. CDR3: CASSLGLGGARGTDTQYF. For the CDR3, the DNA is TGTGCCAGCAGCTTGGGCCTCGGGGGGGCCCGAGGCACAGATACGCAGTATTTT.

In regard to this clone: The same CDR3 is also encoded by other DNA sequences in this sample. The V call is TRBV20-1, the J call TRBJ2-5; D unclear. The V end was cut by 6 bases, the J end by 2 bases, with 4 bases between. This CDR3 is 10 amino acids long. CDR1 and CDR2 from the germline V gene are DFQATT and SNEGSKA (reference sequence). The CDR3 DNA reads TGCAGTGCAGGGCAAGAGACCCAGTACTTC. Amino acids: CSAGQETQYF.

With regard to this clone: At one end, the junction sequence differs from germline, possibly due to a read error. The rearrangement joins TRBV7-7 to TRBJ2-5, with TRBD2 matching over 7 bases. The CDR3 is 14 residues long. Germline V lookup: CDR1 SSHAT, CDR2 FNYEAQ (reference sequence). The CDR3 DNA sequence: TGTGCTAGCAGCTTACTGGCGGGGGATGAGACCCAGTACTTC. Encoded protein: CASSLLAGDETQYF.

The chain uses TRBV30 and TRBJ2-2; D is perhaps TRBD2 (6 bases). This CDR3 is 14 amino acids long. V dropped 4 bases and J dropped 3 bases, with 12 bases sitting between them. Germline V gene data show CDR1 as GTSNPN and CDR2 as SVGIG (reference sequence). The CDR3 is CAWKEGGYTGELFF. CDR3 sequence (DNA): TGTGCCTGGAAGGAGGGTGGGTACACCGGGGAGCTGTTTTTT.